The 14 T cell receptor beta chains presented below share a single source sample, sequenced in a study of Graves' ophthalmopathy and Graves' hyperthyroidism. As the template, RNA transcripts were used to amplify TCR beta CDR3 regions. The authors performed first-round RT-PCR with HTBI primers and then a second-round multiplex PCR. Via MiXCR, TCRdb re-called the multiplex PCR reads, giving one row per CDR3 protein. Among 340,000 or so distinct CDR3 sequences listed, 17% were seen once. Sequencing was done on a sample of peripheral blood. The receptor set was obtained from an adult man with Graves' ophthalmopathy.

This clonotype was counted ten times or more. The CDR3 coding sequence is TGTGCCAGCAGCTTACTTGCAGGACAAACAGCTTTCTTT. Protein sequence: CASSLLAGQTAFF. The chain joins TRBV7-2 to TRBJ1-1; the D gene is possibly TRBD1 (5 bases). V lost 2 bases and J 10 bases, leaving 14 bases between the germline ends. Per the germline V gene, CDR1 is SGHTA and CDR2 is FQGNSA. The CDR3 is 13 residues long.

This clonotype was counted many times. The rearrangement uses TRBV6-1 and TRBJ2-2, with 9 bases that match TRBD1. The CDR3 extends over 17 amino acids. Trimming at V came to 0 bases and at J to 6 bases, leaving 8 bases not matched to a gene. Germline assignment: CDR1 MNHNS and CDR2 SASEGT. The DNA for the CDR3 is TGTGCCAGCAGTGAAGCCCAGACAGGGGGGATTGCCGGGGAGCTGTTTTTT. As protein: CASSEAQTGGIAGELFF.

In the case of this clonotype: Being one base from a much bigger clone, this may be a read error. J is TRBJ2-7 and V is TRBV28; no reliable D call. This CDR3 is 11 amino acids long. Germline V gene sequence: CDR1 MDHEN, CDR2 SYDVKM. In DNA, the CDR3 is TGTGCCAGCAGTTACTCCGCACAGCAGTGCTTC. Translation gives CASSYSAQQCF.

At least ten counts were recorded for this clonotype. The V and J genes are TRBV7-2 and TRBJ1-1; 8 nucleotides align to TRBD1. J lost 11 bases, V lost 1 base, and 6 bases had no gene match. The CDR3 is made up of 13 amino acids. Per the germline V gene, CDR1 is SGHTA and CDR2 is FQGNSA. As DNA, the CDR3 is TGTGCCAGCAGCTTAGTACAGGGGGGTGAGGCTTTCTTT. Translated: CASSLVQGGEAFF.

This clonotype was detected only a few times. The chain employs TRBV28 and TRBJ2-5; 7 nucleotides align to TRBD2. Trimming at V came to 4 bases and at J to 1 base, leaving 9 bases not matched to a gene. The CDR3 is 16 amino acids. The germline V gene encodes CDR1 MDHEN and CDR2 SYDVKM. The DNA for the CDR3 is TGTGCCAGCAGTTCCCCGGGCGGGGGAACCCAAGAGACCCAGTACTTC. It translates to CASSSPGGGTQETQYF.

This clonotype has at least ten counts. The chain links TRBV10-3 to TRBJ1-1; tentatively, D is TRBD1 (5 bases). V shed 10 bases and J shed 3 bases, with 9 bases lying between them. The CDR3 totals 11 residues. Germline V gene sequence: CDR1 ENHRY, CDR2 SYGVKD. CDR3 sequence reads: CATQTDTEAFF. CDR3 nucleotides: TGTGCCACCCAGACAGACACTGAAGCTTTCTTT.

Ten or more counts support this clonotype. The chain has TRBV6-1 and TRBJ1-1, with D unclear. Germline V gene lookup returns CDR1 MNHNS and CDR2 SASEGT. V was clipped by 6 bases and J by 0 bases, with 11 bases between them. There are 14 residues in the CDR3. Here the CDR3 reads CASSPQTVNTEAFF. CDR3 coding DNA: TGTGCCAGCAGCCCACAGACTGTGAACACTGAAGCTTTCTTT.

This clonotype was counted at least ten times. One base away lies a much larger clone, so this may be a sequencing read error. V and J are TRBV7-8 and TRBJ2-7; D could derive from TRBD1 or TRBD2 (5 bases each). The CDR3 loop spans 15 amino acids. Germline V gene sequence: CDR1 SGHVS, CDR2 FQNEAQ. Trimming took 1 base from V and 0 from J, leaving 10 bases between them. DNA for the CDR3: TGTGCCAGCAGCTTAGAGGCAGGGAGCTCCTACGAGCAGTACTTC. It encodes CASSLEAGSSYEQYF.

This clonotype was seen many times. The rearrangement links TRBV12-3 or TRBV12-4 to TRBJ2-5; 7 positions match TRBD2. V lost 2 bases and J lost 1; bases outside the gene matches: 10. The CDR3 extends over 17 amino acids. CDR3 DNA sequence: TGTGCCAGCAGTTTATACGGCAGTAGCGGGCCCCAAGAGACCCAGTACTTC. Translation: CASSLYGSSGPQETQYF.

This clonotype was recorded many times. V is TRBV20-1 and J is TRBJ2-2, with 8 bases that match TRBD1. Germline CDR1 reads DFQATT; CDR2 reads SNEGSKA (reference sequence). The V gene end was trimmed by 6 bases and the J gene end by 4 bases; junction bases not matched to a gene: 10. This CDR3 has 15 amino acids. The CDR3 region is CSAQRTGIRTGELFF. CDR3 bases: TGCAGTGCCCAGCGGACAGGGATACGCACCGGGGAGCTGTTTTTT.

This clonotype occurred many times. The chain is built from TRBV30 and TRBJ1-6; D gene uncertain. The length of the CDR3 is 12 residues. CDR1 is GTSNPN, CDR2 SVGIG, per germline (reference sequence). Trimming cost V 4 bases and J 9 bases, with 10 bases left between them. The CDR3 nucleotides read TGTGCCTGGACTCTGTATGCTTCACCCCTCCACTTT. Encoded protein: CAWTLYASPLHF.

The genes are TRBV29-1 and TRBJ2-2; D tentatively fits TRBD1 or TRBD2 (6 bases each). Trimming pared 3 bases from V and 0 bases from J, leaving 8 bases between. CDR3 length: 14 residues. Germline-derived CDR1 and CDR2 are SQVTM and ANQGSEA. Here the CDR3 reads CSVDRGPNTGELFF. CDR3 coding DNA: TGCAGCGTTGATCGGGGGCCGAACACCGGGGAGCTGTTTTTT.

This clonotype showed up many times. The rearrangement joins TRBV5-1 to TRBJ1-1, with 7 nucleotides matching TRBD1. The junction had 9 bases not matched to a gene; V was cut back by 4 bases and J by 0 bases. CDR3 length: 16 amino acids. Germline values: CDR1 SGHRS, CDR2 YFSETQ. CDR3 nucleotide sequence: TGCGCCAGCAGCCCCGGGACAGCGTACATGAACACTGAAGCTTTCTTT. Its translation: CASSPGTAYMNTEAFF. The full variable domain, rest sourced from reference TRBV5-1 and TRBJ1-1, is KAGVTQTPRYLIKTRGQQVTLSCSPISGHRSVSWYQQTPGQGLQFLFEYFSETQRNKGNFPGRFSGRQFSNSRSEMNVSTLELGDSALYLCASSPGTAYMNTEAFFGQGTRLTVV.

This clonotype was found many times. The V and J genes are TRBV19 and TRBJ1-5, with unresolved D. This CDR3 region has 17 residues. Germline V gene lookup returns CDR1 LNHDA and CDR2 SQIVND (reference sequence). V was trimmed by 3 bases and J by 2 bases, leaving 17 bases between them. The CDR3 nucleotides are TGTGCCAGTAGTATCGTTAGTAGGGCTTCGGGCAATCAGCCCCAGCATTTT. It specifies CASSIVSRASGNQPQHF.